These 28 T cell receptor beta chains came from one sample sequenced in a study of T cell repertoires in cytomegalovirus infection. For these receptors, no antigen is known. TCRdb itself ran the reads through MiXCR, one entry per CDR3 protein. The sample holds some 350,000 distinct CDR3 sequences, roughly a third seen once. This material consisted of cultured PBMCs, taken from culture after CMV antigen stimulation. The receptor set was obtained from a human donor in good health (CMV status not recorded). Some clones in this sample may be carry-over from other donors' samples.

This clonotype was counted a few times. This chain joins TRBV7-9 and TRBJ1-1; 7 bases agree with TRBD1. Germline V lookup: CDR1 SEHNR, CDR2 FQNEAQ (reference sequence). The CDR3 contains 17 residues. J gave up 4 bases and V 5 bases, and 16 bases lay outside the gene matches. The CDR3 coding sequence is TGTGCCAGCAGCCTACGGTATCCGGGACAGTTTGTCACTGAAGCTTTCTTT. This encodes CASSLRYPGQFVTEAFF.

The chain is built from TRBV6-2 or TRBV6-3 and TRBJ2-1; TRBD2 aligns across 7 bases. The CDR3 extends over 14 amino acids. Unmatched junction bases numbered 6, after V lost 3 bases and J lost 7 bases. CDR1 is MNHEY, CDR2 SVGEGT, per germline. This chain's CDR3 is CASSYTGGANEQFF. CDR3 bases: TGTGCCAGCAGTTATACGGGAGGAGCTAATGAGCAGTTCTTC.

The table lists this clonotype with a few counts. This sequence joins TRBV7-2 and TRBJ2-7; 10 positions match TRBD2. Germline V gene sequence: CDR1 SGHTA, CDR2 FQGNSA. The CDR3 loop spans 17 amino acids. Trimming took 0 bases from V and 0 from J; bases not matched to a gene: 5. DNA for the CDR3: TGTGCCAGCAGCTTAGCTCTAGCGGGGGCCTCCTCCTACGAGCAGTACTTC. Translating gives CASSLALAGASSYEQYF.

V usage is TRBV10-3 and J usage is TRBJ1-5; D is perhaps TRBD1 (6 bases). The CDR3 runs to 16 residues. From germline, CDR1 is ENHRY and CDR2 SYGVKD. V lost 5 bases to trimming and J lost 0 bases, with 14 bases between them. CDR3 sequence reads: CAISSFGTNSNQPQHF. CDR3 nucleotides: TGTGCCATCAGTTCTTTCGGGACAAATAGCAATCAGCCCCAGCATTTT.

CDR3: CASKTGTVSTDTQYF. In nucleotides, the CDR3 is TGTGCCAGTAAAACAGGGACGGTGAGCACAGATACGCAGTATTTT. The V call is TRBV19, the J call TRBJ2-3, with D possibly TRBD1 on 6 matching bases. V was shortened by 7 bases and J by 0 bases, with 14 bases between the two germline ends. Germline V gene data show CDR1 as LNHDA and CDR2 as SQIVND (reference sequence). The CDR3 loop spans 15 amino acids.

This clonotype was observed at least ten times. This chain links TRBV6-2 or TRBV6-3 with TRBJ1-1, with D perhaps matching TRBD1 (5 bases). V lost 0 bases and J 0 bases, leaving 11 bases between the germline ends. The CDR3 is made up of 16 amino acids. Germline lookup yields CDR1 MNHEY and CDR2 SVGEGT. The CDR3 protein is CASSYSSGPMNTEAFF. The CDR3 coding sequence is TGTGCCAGCAGTTACTCGTCGGGACCCATGAACACTGAAGCTTTCTTT.

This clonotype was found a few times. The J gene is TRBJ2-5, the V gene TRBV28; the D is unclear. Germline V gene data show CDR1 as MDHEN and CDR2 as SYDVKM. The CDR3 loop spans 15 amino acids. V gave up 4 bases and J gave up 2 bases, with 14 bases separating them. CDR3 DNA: TGTGCCAGCAGTTACCGTCGGTCAAAGCAAGAGACCCAGTACTTC. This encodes CASSYRRSKQETQYF.

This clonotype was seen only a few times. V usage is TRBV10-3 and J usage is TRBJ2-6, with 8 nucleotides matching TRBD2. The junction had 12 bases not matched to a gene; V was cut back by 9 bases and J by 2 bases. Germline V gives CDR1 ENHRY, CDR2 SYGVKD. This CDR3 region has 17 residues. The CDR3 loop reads CAIAQSPGGAGANVLTF. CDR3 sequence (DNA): TGTGCCATAGCCCAATCGCCGGGGGGGGCTGGGGCCAACGTCCTGACTTTC.

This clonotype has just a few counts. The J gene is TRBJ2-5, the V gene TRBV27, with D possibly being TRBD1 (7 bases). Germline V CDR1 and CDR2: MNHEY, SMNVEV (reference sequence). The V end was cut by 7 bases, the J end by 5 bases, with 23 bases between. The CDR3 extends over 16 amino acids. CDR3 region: CASMGGVDRAWETQYF. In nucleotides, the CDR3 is TGTGCCAGCATGGGGGGAGTAGACAGGGCATGGGAGACCCAGTACTTC.

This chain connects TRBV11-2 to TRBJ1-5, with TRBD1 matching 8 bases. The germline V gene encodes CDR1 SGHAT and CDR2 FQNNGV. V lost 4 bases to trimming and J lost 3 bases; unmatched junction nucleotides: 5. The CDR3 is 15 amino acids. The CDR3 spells CASSSRTGTNQPQHF. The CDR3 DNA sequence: TGTGCCAGCAGCTCCCGGACAGGGACCAATCAGCCCCAGCATTTT.

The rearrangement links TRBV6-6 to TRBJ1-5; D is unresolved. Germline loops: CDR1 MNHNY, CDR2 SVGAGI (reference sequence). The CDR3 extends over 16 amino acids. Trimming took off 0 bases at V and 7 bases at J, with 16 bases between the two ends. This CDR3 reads CASSYSGAGSSQPQHF. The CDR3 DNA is TGTGCCAGCAGTTACTCGGGTGCAGGTTCATCCCAGCCCCAGCATTTT.

The CDR3 bases are TGCAGCGTTGTCGCCTACAATGAGCAGTTCTTC. It encodes CSVVAYNEQFF. The V gene is TRBV29-1, the J gene TRBJ2-1; D unresolved. Germline V gene lookup returns CDR1 SQVTM and CDR2 ANQGSEA. V lost 4 bases to trimming and J lost 2 bases, with 3 bases between them. The CDR3 is 11 amino acids.

CDR3 sequence reads: CATAVGRTEAFF. The CDR3 DNA reads as TGTGCCACCGCAGTCGGGAGAACTGAAGCTTTCTTT. The rearrangement links TRBV6-1 to TRBJ1-1; no firm D call. The CDR3 has 12 amino acids. Between the trimmed V and J ends, which lost 10 bases and 5 bases, there was a span of 14 bases. Germline V CDR1 and CDR2: MNHNS, SASEGT.

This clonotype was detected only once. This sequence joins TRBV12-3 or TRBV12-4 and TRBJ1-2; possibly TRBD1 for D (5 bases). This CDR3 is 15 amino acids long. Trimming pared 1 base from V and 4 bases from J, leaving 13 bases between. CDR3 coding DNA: TGTGCCAGCAGTTTAGTTGGGGCCCTTGGCTATGGCTACACCTTC. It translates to CASSLVGALGYGYTF.

The CDR3 here is CASSDIRGNEQFF. The CDR3 nucleotides are TGTGCCAGCAGCGACATACGTGGGAATGAGCAGTTCTTC. The chain employs TRBV7-3 and TRBJ2-1; D uncertain. The CDR3 runs 13 residues. The germline CDR1 and CDR2 sequences are SGHTA and FQGTGA. Trimming stripped 5 bases from V and 7 bases from J, with 12 bases between.

This CDR3 reads CASSELAGVVNEQFF. The CDR3 nucleotides are TGTGCCAGCAGTGAACTAGCGGGAGTAGTTAATGAGCAGTTCTTC. This chain links TRBV6-1 with TRBJ2-1, with 10 bases that match TRBD2. The CDR3 length is 15 residues. Germline loops: CDR1 MNHNS, CDR2 SASEGT. Trimming took 2 bases from V and 7 from J; bases not matched to a gene: 5.

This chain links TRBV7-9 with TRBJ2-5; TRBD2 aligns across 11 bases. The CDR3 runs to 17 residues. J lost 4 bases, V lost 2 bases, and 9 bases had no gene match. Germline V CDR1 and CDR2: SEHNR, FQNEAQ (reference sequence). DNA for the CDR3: TGTGCCAGCAGCTTATCCCTCGGACTAGCGGGCAGAGAGACCCAGTACTTC. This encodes CASSLSLGLAGRETQYF.

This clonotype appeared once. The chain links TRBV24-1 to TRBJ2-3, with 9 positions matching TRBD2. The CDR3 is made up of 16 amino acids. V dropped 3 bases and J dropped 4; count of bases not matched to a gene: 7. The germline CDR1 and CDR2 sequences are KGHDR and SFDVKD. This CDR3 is CATSDRLAGAADTQYF. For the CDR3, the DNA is TGTGCCACCAGTGATCGATTAGCGGGAGCCGCAGATACGCAGTATTTT.

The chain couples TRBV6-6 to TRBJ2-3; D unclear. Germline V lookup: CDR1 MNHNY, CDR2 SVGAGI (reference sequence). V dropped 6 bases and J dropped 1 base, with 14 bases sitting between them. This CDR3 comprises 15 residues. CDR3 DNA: TGTGCCAGCAGCACTAACCTAGGAGGCACAGATACGCAGTATTTT. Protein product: CASSTNLGGTDTQYF.

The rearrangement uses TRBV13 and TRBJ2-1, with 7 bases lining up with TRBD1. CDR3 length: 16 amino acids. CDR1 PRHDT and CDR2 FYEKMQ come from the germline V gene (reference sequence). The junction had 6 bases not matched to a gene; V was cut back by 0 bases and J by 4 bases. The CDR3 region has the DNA TGTGCCAGCAGCTTAGGCCTAGGGGGCAGGTACAATGAGCAGTTCTTC. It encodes CASSLGLGGRYNEQFF. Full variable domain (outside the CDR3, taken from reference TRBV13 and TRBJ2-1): AAGVIQSPRHLIKEKRETATLKCYPIPRHDTVYWYQQGPGQDPQFLISFYEKMQSDKGSIPDRFSAQQFSDYHSELNMSSLELGDSALYFCASSLGLGGRYNEQFFGPGTRLTVL.

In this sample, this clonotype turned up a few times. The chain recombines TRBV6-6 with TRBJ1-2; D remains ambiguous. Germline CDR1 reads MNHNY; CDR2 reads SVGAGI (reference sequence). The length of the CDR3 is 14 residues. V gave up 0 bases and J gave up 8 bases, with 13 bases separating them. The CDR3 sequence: CASSYSMSPFGYTF. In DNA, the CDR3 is TGTGCCAGCAGTTACTCGATGTCGCCTTTCGGCTACACCTTC.

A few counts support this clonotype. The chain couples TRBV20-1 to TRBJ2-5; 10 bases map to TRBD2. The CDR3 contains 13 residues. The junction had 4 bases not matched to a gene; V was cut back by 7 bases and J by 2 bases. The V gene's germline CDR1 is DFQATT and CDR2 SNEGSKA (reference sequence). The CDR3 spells CSEKAGGQETQYF. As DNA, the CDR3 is TGCAGTGAAAAAGCGGGAGGGCAAGAGACCCAGTACTTC.

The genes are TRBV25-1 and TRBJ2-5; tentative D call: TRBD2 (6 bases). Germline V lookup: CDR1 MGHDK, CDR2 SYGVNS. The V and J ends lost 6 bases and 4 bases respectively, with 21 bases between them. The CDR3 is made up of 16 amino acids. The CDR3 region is CASSGTPKAGRETQYF. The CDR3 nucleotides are TGTGCCAGCAGCGGGACGCCGAAGGCGGGACGAGAGACCCAGTACTTC.

CDR3 amino acids: CASSRLAGGSGEQFF. The CDR3 DNA is TGTGCCAGTAGTAGACTAGCGGGAGGAAGCGGTGAGCAGTTCTTC. The chain employs TRBV19 and TRBJ2-1; 13 positions agree with TRBD2. CDR1 LNHDA and CDR2 SQIVND come from the germline V gene (reference sequence). The CDR3 covers 15 residues. V trimming: 4 bases; J trimming: 9 bases; junction bases outside the gene matches: 6. Looking up the rest from reference TRBV19 and TRBJ2-1 gives the full variable domain: DGGITQSPKYLFRKEGQNVTLSCEQNLNHDAMYWYRQDPGQGLRLIYYSQIVNDFQKGDIAEGYSVSREKKESFPLTVTSAQKNPTAFYLCASSRLAGGSGEQFFGPGTRLTVL.

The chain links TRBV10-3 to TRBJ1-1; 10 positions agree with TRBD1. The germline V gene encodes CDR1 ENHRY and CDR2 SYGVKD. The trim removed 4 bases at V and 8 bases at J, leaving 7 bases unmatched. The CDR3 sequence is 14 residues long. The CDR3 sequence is CAISGQGARPEAFF. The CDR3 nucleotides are TGTGCCATCAGTGGACAGGGGGCGAGACCAGAAGCTTTCTTT.

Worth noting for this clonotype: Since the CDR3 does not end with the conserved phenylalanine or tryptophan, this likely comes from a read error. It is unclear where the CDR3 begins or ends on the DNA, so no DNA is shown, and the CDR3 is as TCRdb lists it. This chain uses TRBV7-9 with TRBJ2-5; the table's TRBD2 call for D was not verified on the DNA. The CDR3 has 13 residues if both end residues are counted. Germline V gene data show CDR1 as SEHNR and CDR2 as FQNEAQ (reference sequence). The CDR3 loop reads CASSPLRNGPLLS.

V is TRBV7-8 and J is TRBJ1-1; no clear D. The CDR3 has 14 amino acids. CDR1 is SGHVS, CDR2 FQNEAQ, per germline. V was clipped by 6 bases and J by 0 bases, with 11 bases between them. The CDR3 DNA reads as TGTGCCAGCAGACCACAGTCCATGAACACTGAAGCTTTCTTT. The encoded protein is CASRPQSMNTEAFF.

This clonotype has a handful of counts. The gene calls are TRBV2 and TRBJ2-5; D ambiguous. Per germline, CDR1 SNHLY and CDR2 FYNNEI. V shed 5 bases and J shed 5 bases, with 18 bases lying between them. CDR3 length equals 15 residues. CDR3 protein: CASSQKTYKAETQYF. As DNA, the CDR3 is TGTGCCAGCAGTCAGAAAACTTACAAGGCGGAGACCCAGTACTTC.